The 27 T cell receptor beta chains below come from one sample, sequenced in a study of cytomegalovirus exposure and HLA in healthy donors (dated by TCRdb to the late 2010s). Library preparation used the immunoSEQ multiplex PCR assay. A mixture of 60 forward primers for TCR Vbeta segments and 13 reverse primers for TCR Jbeta segments was used in the multiplex PCR. TCRdb stores this immuneACCESS table with in-frame sequences only. Part of the clones is absent; in the studies checked, under half of the shortfall reflects unresolved V genes, and no reason is known for the rest. The sample includes approximately 150,000 clones, with 68% observed a single time. The biggest ten clones account for approximately 1.5% of the sample. Sequenced: PBMCs. The receptors come from a man aged 45-60 years in good health and CMV-seronegative.

The chain joins TRBV10-2 to TRBJ1-5; TRBD1 aligns across 8 bases. The CDR3 consists of 13 residues. CDR1 is WSHSY, CDR2 SAAADI, per germline. J lost 7 bases, V lost 5 bases, and 4 bases had no gene match. In DNA form, the CDR3 reads TGCGCCAGCAGTCAACAGGGGGGACAGCCCCAGCATTTT. As protein: CASSQQGGQPQHF.

The V call is TRBV2, the J call TRBJ1-5; D not certain. CDR1 SNHLY and CDR2 FYNNEI come from the germline V gene. Trimming left V 6 bases short and J 0 bases short, with 12 bases between. CDR3 length equals 15 residues. CDR3 residues: CASSPVNYSNQPQHF. CDR3 DNA: TGTGCCAGCAGCCCCGTAAATTATAGCAATCAGCCCCAGCATTTT.

The chain couples TRBV25-1 to TRBJ1-2; D is possibly TRBD1 (6 bases). The V and J ends lost 3 bases and 1 base respectively, with 9 bases between them. The length of the CDR3 is 14 residues. Germline values: CDR1 MGHDK, CDR2 SYGVNS. CDR3 coding DNA: TGTGCCAGCAGTGAGGGGGCTAATAACTATGGCTACACCTTC. Residues: CASSEGANNYGYTF.

This clone has just a few counts. V gene TRBV5-1 combines with J gene TRBJ1-4; D perhaps matches TRBD1 (5 bases). The CDR3 has 13 amino acids. V was shortened by 6 bases and J by 5 bases, with 11 bases between the two germline ends. Germline CDR1 SGHRS, CDR2 YFSETQ. The CDR3 region has the DNA TGCGCCAGCACCGGGGGAGGAAATGAAAAACTGTTTTTT. Translation gives CASTGGGNEKLFF.

Only a few counts were recorded for this clone. CDR3 region: CASSYSLQGSGANVLTF. Here the CDR3 DNA reads TGTGCCAGCAGCTATTCATTACAGGGTTCTGGGGCCAACGTCCTGACTTTC. This chain uses TRBV7-9 with TRBJ2-6, with TRBD1 as a possible D gene (6 bases). The germline CDR1 and CDR2 sequences are SEHNR and FQNEAQ (reference sequence). Trimming removed 4 bases at V and 1 base at J, with 14 bases between. The CDR3 totals 17 residues.

This clone was found a few times. The V call is TRBV7-6, the J call TRBJ1-1; D may be TRBD1 (5 bases). Germline V gene data show CDR1 as SGHVS and CDR2 as FNYEAQ. CDR3 size: 13 residues. V was clipped by 5 bases and J by 5 bases, with 12 bases between them. The CDR3 DNA reads as TGTGCCAGCAGCCGACTGGGGGGAACTGAAGCTTTCTTT. It encodes CASSRLGGTEAFF.

The V and J genes are TRBV6-5 and TRBJ2-6; weak D call: TRBD1 (6 bases). Germline assignment: CDR1 MNHEY and CDR2 SVGAGI. V was clipped by 9 bases and J by 1 base, with 13 bases between them. CDR3 size: 15 residues. CDR3 nucleotides: TGTGCCAGTACGGGACATTCTTCTGGGGCCAACGTCCTGACTTTC. Its protein is CASTGHSSGANVLTF.

The genes are TRBV15 and TRBJ2-3, with 10 nucleotides matching TRBD2. Trimming removed 3 bases from V and 5 bases from J; junction bases left unmatched: 2. In germline, CDR1 is LNHNV, CDR2 YYDKDF (reference sequence). The CDR3 sequence is 14 residues long. The CDR3 loop reads CATSRSGREDTQYF. The CDR3 DNA is TGTGCCACCAGCAGGAGCGGGAGGGAAGATACGCAGTATTTT.

The V and J genes are TRBV19 and TRBJ2-5, with 7 positions matching TRBD1. The germline CDR1 and CDR2 sequences are LNHDA and SQIVND (reference sequence). This CDR3 is built from 13 residues. V was pared by 6 bases and J by 5 bases, with 6 bases of the junction left unmatched. The chain's CDR3 is CASSELRGETQYF. The CDR3 DNA sequence: TGTGCCAGTAGCGAGCTCAGGGGGGAGACCCAGTACTTC.

The chain couples TRBV5-1 to TRBJ1-1, with 10 bases lining up with TRBD1. The V segment lost 7 bases and the J segment 4 bases; nucleotides outside the gene matches: 7. The CDR3 runs to 14 residues. The germline V gene encodes CDR1 SGHRS and CDR2 YFSETQ. CDR3 coding DNA: TGCGCCAGCCAGACAGGGGGCGTCGGCACTGAAGCTTTCTTT. This sequence encodes CASQTGGVGTEAFF.

This clone came up a few times. V and J are TRBV12-1 and TRBJ2-2; the table assigns TRBD1, which was not confirmed against the DNA. TRBV12-1 is annotated as a pseudogene. The CDR3 spans 16 residues. CDR3 sequence reads: CASSFPGQGNTGELFF. The DNA of the CDR3 is TGTGCCAGCAGCTTCCCGGGACAGGGAAACACCGGGGAGCTGTTTTTT.

This clone was seen a handful of times. The chain employs TRBV7-8 and TRBJ2-5; 13 bases align to TRBD2. V lost 2 bases to trimming and J lost 4 bases; unmatched junction nucleotides: 4. Per germline, CDR1 SGHVS and CDR2 FQNEAQ. The CDR3 contains 16 residues. In nucleotides, the CDR3 is TGTGCCAGCAGCTTACGACTAGCGGGGGGAGGAGAGACCCAGTACTTC. This gives the protein CASSLRLAGGGETQYF.

The chain combines TRBV25-1 with TRBJ2-5, with D possibly matching TRBD2 (6 bases). The DNA end is more similar to TRBJ2-7, so the J call may be wrong. The CDR3 consists of 14 residues. The germline CDR1 and CDR2 sequences are MGHDK and SYGVNS. CDR3 residues: CASSEYGGSYEQYF. The CDR3 region has the DNA TGTGCCAGCAGTGAATATGGAGGGTCCTACGAGCAGTACTTC.

This CDR3 reads CASSLGDRFSTDTQYF. The CDR3 DNA is TGTGCCAGCAGCTTAGGGGACAGATTTAGCACAGATACGCAGTATTTT. This chain uses TRBV11-3 with TRBJ2-3; 7 bases align to TRBD1. V gave up 1 base and J gave up 0 bases; unmatched junction bases: 4. Germline V CDR1 and CDR2: SGHNT, YENEEA. The CDR3 sequence is 16 residues long. The full variable domain, in which reference TRBV11-3 and TRBJ2-3 provide the parts outside the CDR3, is EAGVVQSPRYKIIEKKQPVAFWCNPISGHNTLYWYLQNLGQGPELLIRYENEEAVDDSQLPKDRFSAERLKGVDSTLKIQPAELGDSAVYLCASSLGDRFSTDTQYFGPGTRLTVL.

The rearrangement joins TRBV2 to TRBJ2-3; D is possibly TRBD2 (5 bases). V was clipped by 4 bases and J by 3 bases, with 11 bases between them. Per germline, CDR1 SNHLY and CDR2 FYNNEI. The CDR3 extends over 14 amino acids. CDR3 in DNA: TGTGCCAGCAGTGTTACAGAGGGAACAGATACGCAGTATTTT. Translated: CASSVTEGTDTQYF.

The chain links TRBV9 to TRBJ1-2, with 10 bases identical to TRBD1. V was pared by 0 bases and J by 8 bases, with 13 bases of the junction left unmatched. The V gene's germline CDR1 is SGDLS and CDR2 YYNGEE. The CDR3 consists of 17 residues. The CDR3 DNA is TGTGCCAGCAGCGTAGCCCTCTGGGACAGGGGAGACCGCGGCTACACCTTC. It specifies CASSVALWDRGDRGYTF.

This clone came up once. V is TRBV19 and J is TRBJ1-5, with D possibly being TRBD1 (5 bases). Trimming shortened V by 7 bases and J by 3 bases, and 13 bases separated the two germline ends. Germline lookup yields CDR1 LNHDA and CDR2 SQIVND (reference sequence). The CDR3 runs to 14 residues. The CDR3 DNA follows: TGTGCCAGTACCCTGGCAGGACACAATCAGCCCCAGCATTTT. Translated, it gives CASTLAGHNQPQHF.

This sequence joins TRBV6-1 and TRBJ1-5, with D possibly TRBD1 on 5 matching bases. V was trimmed by 10 bases and J by 4 bases, leaving 20 bases between them. Germline CDR1 and CDR2: MNHNS and SASEGT. There are 15 residues in the CDR3. CDR3 residues: CATFLDGGLNQPQHF. The CDR3 DNA reads as TGTGCCACCTTCCTCGACGGGGGATTGAATCAGCCCCAGCATTTT.

The chain links TRBV4-1 to TRBJ1-2; D unclear. The CDR3 spans 16 residues. Germline V lookup: CDR1 MGHRA, CDR2 YSYEKL. V gave up 4 bases and J gave up 1 base, with 16 bases separating them. CDR3 loop: CASSRQAPAGNYGYTF. The DNA of the CDR3 is TGCGCCAGCAGCCGCCAGGCACCGGCGGGTAACTATGGCTACACCTTC.

This clone appeared a few times. The V call is TRBV6-5, the J call TRBJ2-5; 11 nucleotides agree with TRBD1. CDR3 length: 14 amino acids. The ends lost 5 bases at V and 5 bases at J; junction bases unmatched: 4. CDR1 is MNHEY and CDR2 is SVGAGI in the germline V gene. CDR3 bases: TGTGCCAGCAGTAAGGACAGGGGGCTGGAGACCCAGTACTTC. It is translated as CASSKDRGLETQYF.

This clone was seen a few times. The chain carries TRBV10-3 and TRBJ1-1, with D possibly being TRBD1 (6 bases). Germline V gene sequence: CDR1 ENHRY, CDR2 SYGVKD. The germline V and J ends were trimmed by 7 bases and 0 bases, with 12 bases remaining between them. There are 14 residues in the CDR3. The CDR3 DNA reads as TGTGCCATCACCCCACAGGGAATGAACACTGAAGCTTTCTTT. Its translation: CAITPQGMNTEAFF.

In this sample, this clone turned up a few times. V is TRBV5-1 and J is TRBJ1-1, with 10 nucleotides matching TRBD1. The CDR3 runs to 17 residues. Germline V gene data show CDR1 as SGHRS and CDR2 as YFSETQ. Losses at the gene ends were 3 bases for V and 7 bases for J; bases not matched to a gene: 15. Here the CDR3 reads CASSYSPGQGLDSEAFF. CDR3 DNA: TGCGCCAGCAGCTATTCCCCGGGACAGGGGCTCGATAGTGAAGCTTTCTTT.

This clone was seen a single time. The chain links TRBV29-1 to TRBJ1-1, with 10 bases fitting TRBD1. There are 15 residues in the CDR3. V gave up 8 bases and J gave up 5 bases; unmatched junction bases: 14. Germline V gene data show CDR1 as SQVTM and CDR2 as ANQGSEA. CDR3 nucleotides: TGCAGCTTAGACAGGGGGCGCGGAGATCGGACTGAAGCTTTCTTT. Translating gives CSLDRGRGDRTEAFF.

The rearrangement links TRBV6-6 to TRBJ1-6; 8 nucleotides match TRBD1. The CDR3 extends over 16 amino acids. V shed 7 bases and J 9 bases; nucleotides not matched to a gene: 14. Germline-derived CDR1 and CDR2 are MNHNY and SVGAGI (reference sequence). The CDR3 DNA is TGTGCCAGCATTAGGACAGGGTGGGGTGACGGTTCACCCCTCCACTTT. Translated: CASIRTGWGDGSPLHF.

CDR3 residues: CASSQDNVQGGRYEQYF. CDR3 bases: TGCGCCAGCAGCCAAGATAACGTACAGGGTGGTCGGTACGAGCAGTACTTC. This sequence joins TRBV4-1 and TRBJ2-7; perhaps TRBD1 as D (6 bases). Trimming took off 0 bases at V and 4 bases at J, with 19 bases between the two ends. CDR1 and CDR2 (germline): MGHRA, YSYEKL. The CDR3 runs 17 residues.

V gene TRBV21-1 combines with J gene TRBJ1-1; TRBD1 was called by the table and not checked on the DNA. TRBV21-1 is labeled a pseudogene. The CDR3 extends over 17 amino acids. CDR3 bases: TGTGCCAGCAGCGGACGTCCAGGGACAGGGTCTAACACTGAAGCTTTCTTT. As protein: CASSGRPGTGSNTEAFF.

V is TRBV27 and J is TRBJ2-5; 9 bases map to TRBD1. Unmatched junction bases numbered 6, after V lost 0 bases and J lost 10 bases. This CDR3 contains 14 residues. Per the germline V gene, CDR1 is MNHEY and CDR2 is SMNVEV (reference sequence). The CDR3 DNA is TGTGCCAGCAGTTTATCGGGACAGGGCGGGGGCCAGTACTTC. This gives the protein CASSLSGQGGGQYF.